Listed below are T cell receptor beta chains from one sample, sequenced in a study of post-analysis software for immune sequencing data. TCRdb used MiXCR to reprocess the PCR reads, holding one entry per CDR3 protein. This sample has fewer than 700,000 distinct CDR3 sequences, with 40% to 50% found just once. Specimen: blood. These receptors all stem from a girl between 5 and 17 years old with multiple sclerosis. Each CDR3 is given with its conserved first and last residue. Each record gives: J gene, clone size, V gene, D gene, CDR3 DNA, CDR3 protein. A D gene is named only where the DNA matches it firmly. A clone size is listed for some rows: how often the clone was seen (once, few, many), or a class if it is expanded.

TRBJ2-1	.	TRBV6-6	TRBD1	TGTGCCAGCAATGACAGGGGCTACAATGAGCAGTTCTTC	CASNDRGYNEQFF
TRBJ2-5	.	TRBV6-5	.	TGTGCCAGCAGTTGCCTAGACCCGTCCCAAGAGACCCAGTACTTC	CASSCLDPSQETQYF
TRBJ1-5	.	TRBV3-1	.	TGTGCCAGCAGCCAAGGTACAGGGCTCAATCAGCCCCAGCATTTT	CASSQGTGLNQPQHF
TRBJ1-2	few	TRBV5-1	.	TGCGCCAGCAGCTTGCGGTCCCCGGGGTCGAACTATGGCTACACCTTC	CASSLRSPGSNYGYTF
TRBJ1-6	.	TRBV12-3/TRBV12-4	TRBD1	TGTGCCAGCAGTTCCGACAGGGATAATTCACCCCTCCACTTT	CASSSDRDNSPLHF
TRBJ2-7	.	TRBV12-3/TRBV12-4	.	TGTGCCAGCCGAGACTACGAGTCCTACGAGCAGTACTTC	CASRDYESYEQYF
TRBJ1-6	.	TRBV6-1	.	TGTGCCAGCAGTGAAGCAGCGGGGAACCCCAATTCACCCCTCCACTTT	CASSEAAGNPNSPLHF
TRBJ2-3	few	TRBV12-3/TRBV12-4	.	TGTGCCAGCAGTTTCCGTCCCCACAGTACAGATACGCAGTATTTT	CASSFRPHSTDTQYF
TRBJ1-4	once	TRBV12-3/TRBV12-4	TRBD1	TGTGCCAGCTCAGATCCCCAGGGGGTAGGTGAAAAACTGTTTTTT	CASSDPQGVGEKLFF
TRBJ2-3	.	TRBV10-1	.	TGCGCCAGCAGTGAAGACAGCACAGATACGCAGTATTTT	CASSEDSTDTQYF
TRBJ2-3	once	TRBV4-2	.	TGTGCCAGCAGCCAAGATGCCCTTAAGTATTTT	CASSQDALKYF
TRBJ1-2	.	TRBV6-1	.	TGTGCCAGCAGCGCCGCGGGACGGAGTAACTATGGCTACACCTTC	CASSAAGRSNYGYTF
TRBJ1-5	.	TRBV20-1	.	TGCAGTGCTAGAGATCCCCGGGGCAATCAGCCCCAGCATTTT	CSARDPRGNQPQHF
TRBJ1-1	.	TRBV7-8	TRBD1	TGTGCCAGCAGTTCCGGACAGGGGCTTCTTATGAACACTGAAGCTTTCTTT	CASSSGQGLLMNTEAFF
TRBJ1-1	.	TRBV29-1	.	TGCAGCGTTGGCCCCCACACTGAAGCTTTCTTT	CSVGPHTEAFF
TRBJ2-7	once	TRBV10-3	.	TGTGCCATCAGTGAACGGGGTTACGAGCAGTACTTC	CAISERGYEQYF
TRBJ2-1	.	TRBV3-1	.	TGTGCCAGCAGCCAGGGGGGATGGGGCTCCTACAATGAGCAGTTCTTC	CASSQGGWGSYNEQFF
TRBJ2-7	few	TRBV7-2	TRBD1	TGTGCCAGCAGCTTACGCCCACCTCGACAGGGGACCTACGAGCAGTACTTC	CASSLRPPRQGTYEQYF
TRBJ1-1	.	TRBV12-3/TRBV12-4	.	TGTGCCAGCAGTTTAGATGGGGGACCCAGAGCTTTCTTT	CASSLDGGPRAFF
TRBJ2-3	.	TRBV12-3/TRBV12-4	.	TGTGCCAGCACCCCGTGGGCGGGATCCACCACAGATACGCAGTATTTT	CASTPWAGSTTDTQYF
TRBJ1-2	.	TRBV24-1	.	TGTGCCACCAGTGACCCGAGCGCAAACTATGGCTACACCTTC	CATSDPSANYGYTF
TRBJ2-3	.	TRBV30	.	TGTGTAGGGGGGGCTAGCGAAGATACGCAGTATTTT	CVGGASEDTQYF
TRBJ2-5	few	TRBV11-2	.	TGTGCCAGCAGCGGGCTTACAGGGAGAGAGACCCAGTACTTC	CASSGLTGRETQYF
TRBJ2-7	.	TRBV9	.	TGTGCCAGCAGCGGGTTACGAGACTCCTACGAGCAGTACTTC	CASSGLRDSYEQYF
TRBJ1-2	.	TRBV12-3/TRBV12-4	TRBD1	TGTGCCAGCAGTCGACAGGGGAGGTGGGGCTACACCTTC	CASSRQGRWGYTF
TRBJ1-5	once	TRBV20-1	.	TGCAGTGCTAGAGCGCGTACAGGAGCCAATCAGCCCCAGCATTTT	CSARARTGANQPQHF
TRBJ2-5	.	TRBV5-1	.	TGCGCCAGCAGCTCACAGGGCTCCCAAGAGACCCAGTACTTC	CASSSQGSQETQYF
TRBJ2-5	.	TRBV9	TRBD2	TGTGCCAGCAGCGTAGAGGTGGGAGGGCCAGAGACCCAGTACTTC	CASSVEVGGPETQYF
TRBJ2-5	few	TRBV28	.	TGTGCCAGCAGTTTAGGCGGGCGGGGCGTGGTTCAGACCCAGTACTTC	CASSLGGRGVVQTQYF
TRBJ1-1	many	TRBV20-1	.	TGCAGTGCTAGAGCTCAATCGGTAGGGAACACTGAAGCTTTCTTT	CSARAQSVGNTEAFF
TRBJ1-2	.	TRBV12-5	TRBD1	TGTGCTAGTGGACGAGACAGGGCATGGGGCTACACCTTC	CASGRDRAWGYTF
TRBJ1-5	once	TRBV7-2	.	TGTGCCAGCAGCTTGTCCGGACAACGCAATCAGCCCCAGCATTTT	CASSLSGQRNQPQHF
TRBJ2-5	.	TRBV11-2	.	TGTGCCAGCAGCTTAGCCCCTCAAAGAGGGCGGCAGTACTTC	CASSLAPQRGRQYF
TRBJ1-2	.	TRBV30	TRBD1	TGTGCCTGGAAGAACCCCGGGACAGGGTTTGGCTACACCTTC	CAWKNPGTGFGYTF
TRBJ2-1	few	TRBV24-1	TRBD2	TGTGCCACCAGTGCCCCACTAGCGGGAGAAGACAATGAGCAGTTCTTC	CATSAPLAGEDNEQFF
TRBJ2-7	.	TRBV21-1	.	TGTGCCAGCAGCAAAGCGCGGAGGGGTAACTTCCCCTACGAGCAGTACTTC	CASSKARRGNFPYEQYF
TRBJ1-2	.	TRBV27	TRBD1	TGTGCCACCCGACAGGGAACCTCTGTAAACTATGGCTACACCTTC	CATRQGTSVNYGYTF
TRBJ1-1	.	TRBV5-1	.	TGCGCCAGCAGCTTCCCCCCCAGGAGCGAAGCTTTCTTT	CASSFPPRSEAFF
TRBJ2-7	.	TRBV4-1	TRBD2	TGCGCCAGCAGCGCGCGGGGGGGCCCCTACGAGCAGTACTTC	CASSARGGPYEQYF
TRBJ1-2	.	TRBV7-2	.	TGTGCCAGCAGCTTAAAAGGCGGGGGCTACACCTTC	CASSLKGGGYTF
TRBJ2-3	few	TRBV20-1	.	TGCAGTGCCCGTAGGATCAGCACGACAGATACGCAGTATTTT	CSARRISTTDTQYF
TRBJ2-7	few	TRBV15	.	TGTGCCACCAGCAGGAGAGGGTTGGAGCAGTACTTC	CATSRRGLEQYF
TRBJ2-7	few	TRBV2	TRBD1	TGTGCCAGCAATTCGGCAGGGGGCATGGACGAGCAGTACTTC	CASNSAGGMDEQYF
TRBJ2-7	few	TRBV7-9	TRBD1	TGTGCCAGCAGCCAAGGACAGGGTAACTCCTACGAGCAGTACTTC	CASSQGQGNSYEQYF
TRBJ2-7	.	TRBV7-8	.	TGTGCCAGCAGCTTACGACGGGAGAGGAACGAGCAGTACTTC	CASSLRRERNEQYF
TRBJ1-2	.	TRBV9	.	TGTGCCAGCAGCGTAGGATGGGGGGGTGGCTACACCTTC	CASSVGWGGGYTF
TRBJ2-1	.	TRBV20-1	TRBD1	TGCAGTGCTAGAACCACAGGGGTCGGCTACAATGAGCAGTTCTTC	CSARTTGVGYNEQFF
TRBJ2-7	few	TRBV12-3/TRBV12-4	.	TGTGCCAGCAGTTTTATCATAGCGGACGAGCAGTACTTC	CASSFIIADEQYF
TRBJ1-2	few	TRBV12-3/TRBV12-4	.	TGTGCCAGCAGTTTAGGGACACCGTCGGGCGGCTACACCTTC	CASSLGTPSGGYTF